One and the same sample provided the 27 T cell receptor beta chains below, sequenced in a study of beta chain features in type 1 diabetes. Which antigens these TCRs recognize remains unknown. Expressed TCRB transcripts were sequenced after all isolated RNA was converted to cDNA. The repertoire was sequenced with immunoSEQ multiplex PCR; TCRdb's copy has only in-frame clones and lacks some. The data show just under 150,000 clones, about 13% seen once. Study observations and caveats: Shortening that was moderate but significant affected the TCRB CDR3s of Type 1 diabetes patients in all four CD4+ subsets.

The sequenced sample consisted of central memory CD4+ T cells from blood. The receptors originated from a young man with type 1 diabetes.

This clone was seen only a few times. The chain links TRBV4-2 to TRBJ2-3; D is unclear. The germline V and J ends were trimmed by 0 bases and 1 base, with 5 bases remaining between them. This CDR3 comprises 14 residues. Germline V CDR1 and CDR2: LGHNA, YNFKEQ. CDR3 DNA: TGTGCCAGCAGCCAAGATTTTGGCACAGATACGCAGTATTTT. Amino acid sequence: CASSQDFGTDTQYF.

At least ten counts were recorded for this clone. V is TRBV30 and J is TRBJ1-1, with no clear D. The CDR3 contains 12 residues. V was cut by 0 bases and J by 1 base, with 3 bases left in between. Germline V gene data show CDR1 as GTSNPN and CDR2 as SVGIG (reference sequence). CDR3 sequence: CAWSVGNTEAFF. In DNA form, the CDR3 reads TGTGCCTGGAGTGTGGGGAACACTGAAGCTTTCTTT.

The gene calls are TRBV30 and TRBJ1-3; 7 nucleotides agree with TRBD1. Germline V gives CDR1 GTSNPN, CDR2 SVGIG (reference sequence). The junction had 11 bases not matched to a gene; V was cut back by 2 bases and J by 4 bases. This CDR3 has 16 amino acids. The CDR3 region is CAWSLFRQGGGNTIYF. CDR3 in DNA: TGTGCCTGGAGTCTTTTTCGACAGGGTGGAGGAAACACCATATATTTT.

This clone was seen many times. Other DNA sequences in the sample encode the same CDR3. This chain uses TRBV7-9 with TRBJ2-1; the D is unclear. The CDR3 is 12 amino acids. V dropped 2 bases and J dropped 6 bases, with 5 bases sitting between them. Per germline, CDR1 SEHNR and CDR2 FQNEAQ (reference sequence). CDR3 nucleotide sequence: TGTGCCAGCAGCTTAATCTCCAATGAGCAGTTCTTC. Amino acid sequence: CASSLISNEQFF.

The chain couples TRBV7-3 to TRBJ1-6, with unresolved D. Germline CDR1 SGHTA, CDR2 FQGTGA. Between the trimmed V and J ends, which lost 4 bases and 10 bases, there was a span of 14 bases. The CDR3 has 14 amino acids. The CDR3 DNA reads as TGTGCCAGCAGCTCGCAACATGGCGGGTCACCCCTCCACTTT. This encodes CASSSQHGGSPLHF. The full variable domain, rest sourced from reference TRBV7-3 and TRBJ1-6, is GAGVSQTPSNKVTEKGKYVELRCDPISGHTALYWYRQSLGQGPEFLIYFQGTGAADDSGLPNDRFFAVRPEGSVSTLKIQRTERGDSAVYLCASSSQHGGSPLHFGNGTRLTVT.

CDR3 in amino acids: CSVGDRLTGQQYF. The CDR3 DNA reads as TGCAGCGTGGGGGACAGGTTAACCGGACAGCAGTACTTC. The rearrangement joins TRBV29-1 to TRBJ2-7; TRBD1 agrees at 8 bases. CDR1 is SQVTM and CDR2 is ANQGSEA in the germline V gene. The V gene end was trimmed by 6 bases and the J gene end by 8 bases; junction bases not matched to a gene: 12. This CDR3 region has 13 residues.

The CDR3 nucleotides read TGTGCCATCAGTGGCACGGGATACGAGCAGTACTTC. Protein: CAISGTGYEQYF. The chain uses TRBV10-3 and TRBJ2-7; the D gene is possibly TRBD2 (5 bases). CDR1 and CDR2 from the germline V gene are ENHRY and SYGVKD. The CDR3 is 12 residues long. Trimming cost V 4 bases and J 4 bases, with 8 bases left between them.

The rearrangement links TRBV27 to TRBJ1-6; 7 nucleotides match TRBD1. Germline V gene sequence: CDR1 MNHEY, CDR2 SMNVEV (reference sequence). The junction had 8 bases not matched to a gene; V was cut back by 0 bases and J by 9 bases. The CDR3 is 16 residues long. This CDR3 reads CASSLSEQGVSSPLHF. CDR3 DNA sequence: TGTGCCAGCAGTTTATCCGAGCAGGGGGTTAGTTCACCCCTCCACTTT.

The genes are TRBV27 and TRBJ1-2, with D tentatively TRBD1 (6 bases). The CDR3 is 14 amino acids. The germline V gene has CDR1 MNHEY and CDR2 SMNVEV (reference sequence). Between the trimmed V and J ends, which lost 7 bases and 7 bases, there was a span of 19 bases. The CDR3 loop reads CASTGAGTQIGYTF. The CDR3 region has the DNA TGTGCCAGCACAGGGGCAGGGACGCAAATTGGCTACACCTTC.

This clone turned up a few times. This chain connects TRBV18 to TRBJ1-4, with D unclear. Trimming pared 5 bases from V and 0 bases from J, leaving 4 bases between. There are 13 residues in the CDR3. Germline loops: CDR1 KGHSH, CDR2 LQKENI. CDR3 loop: CASSTSTNEKLFF. The CDR3, as DNA: TGTGCCAGCTCAACTTCAACTAATGAAAAACTGTTTTTT. Together with reference TRBV18 and TRBJ1-4, the CDR3 gives the full variable domain: NAGVMQNPRHLVRRRGQEARLRCSPMKGHSHVYWYRQLPEEGLKFMVYLQKENIIDESGMPKERFSAEFPKEGPSILRIQQVVRGDSAAYFCASSTSTNEKLFFGSGTQLSVL.

This chain joins TRBV11-2 and TRBJ2-1; weak D call: TRBD2 (6 bases). Germline V CDR1 and CDR2: SGHAT, FQNNGV. The CDR3 loop spans 12 amino acids. Trimming left V 5 bases short and J 13 bases short, with 15 bases between. In nucleotides, the CDR3 is TGTGCCAGCAGCGCCACTAGCAGGTTCCAGTTCTTC. Translating gives CASSATSRFQFF. The full variable domain, its missing parts supplied by reference TRBV11-2 and TRBJ2-1, is EAGVAQSPRYKIIEKRQSVAFWCNPISGHATLYWYQQILGQGPKLLIQFQNNGVVDDSQLPKDRFSAERLKGVDSTLKIQPAKLEDSAVYLCASSATSRFQFFGPGTRLTVL.

This clone has only a few counts. The chain employs TRBV2 and TRBJ2-1; 7 positions match TRBD1. The germline V gene has CDR1 SNHLY and CDR2 FYNNEI. The CDR3 runs 14 residues. The trim removed 0 bases at V and 5 bases at J, leaving 1 base unmatched. The CDR3 nucleotides read TGTGCCAGCAGTGAAGCCAGGGGGAACAATGAGCAGTTCTTC. It codes for CASSEARGNNEQFF.

This clone appeared a few times. The chain joins TRBV18 to TRBJ2-1; D unclear. There are 13 residues in the CDR3. V lost 5 bases, J lost 6 bases, and 11 bases lay in between. Germline V gene sequence: CDR1 KGHSH, CDR2 LQKENI. The CDR3: CASSTSGSNEQFF. CDR3 nucleotides: TGTGCCAGCTCAACCTCAGGTTCCAATGAGCAGTTCTTC.

The chain is built from TRBV6-5 and TRBJ1-5; D gene uncertain. CDR1 and CDR2 (germline): MNHEY, SVGAGI. V gave up 0 bases and J gave up 2 bases, with 8 bases separating them. The length of the CDR3 is 15 residues. The CDR3 DNA reads as TGTGCCAGCAGTTACTCGTGGCAGGGCAATCAGCCCCAGCATTTT. Translated, it gives CASSYSWQGNQPQHF.

A few counts support this clone. The chain links TRBV19 to TRBJ2-5, with 12 bases fitting TRBD2. J gave up 7 bases and V 4 bases, and 7 bases lay outside the gene matches. The CDR3 length is 15 residues. Looked up from germline, CDR1 is LNHDA and CDR2 is SQIVND (reference sequence). CDR3 region: CASSNLAGGPLTQYF. CDR3 DNA sequence: TGTGCCAGTAGTAACCTAGCGGGGGGGCCTTTGACCCAGTACTTC.

V gene TRBV2 combines with J gene TRBJ2-2; 9 bases fit TRBD1. The J segment lost 6 bases and the V segment lost 6 bases, leaving 2 bases of the junction unmatched. This CDR3 spans 13 amino acids. Germline CDR1 and CDR2: SNHLY and FYNNEI. The CDR3, as DNA: TGTGCCAGCAGCCGACAGGGGGCCGGGGAGCTGTTTTTT. Protein sequence: CASSRQGAGELFF.

This clone was counted at least ten times. Other DNA sequences within the sample encode an identical CDR3. The chain employs TRBV7-8 and TRBJ2-5; TRBD2 is a possible D gene (5 bases). V lost 1 base and J lost 5, with 5 bases in between. The CDR3 contains 12 residues. Germline V CDR1 and CDR2: SGHVS, FQNEAQ. For the CDR3, the DNA is TGTGCCAGCAGCTTAGGGAGGGAGACCCAGTACTTC. Its translation is CASSLGRETQYF.

The J gene is TRBJ2-3, the V gene TRBV4-1, with D hard to call. Trimming pared 0 bases from V and 0 bases from J, leaving 16 bases between. In germline, CDR1 is MGHRA, CDR2 YSYEKL. The CDR3 loop spans 18 amino acids. Here the CDR3 DNA reads TGCGCCAGCAGCCAAGAAAAATCAACCCCCGGTAGCACAGATACGCAGTATTTT. The encoded protein is CASSQEKSTPGSTDTQYF.

This sequence joins TRBV15 and TRBJ2-5, with D unclear. The germline V gene encodes CDR1 LNHNV and CDR2 YYDKDF (reference sequence). V was cut by 0 bases and J by 1 base, with 9 bases left in between. This CDR3 contains 15 residues. CDR3: CATSRDSLPQETQYF. The CDR3, as DNA: TGTGCCACCAGCAGAGATTCTCTGCCCCAAGAGACCCAGTACTTC. Combining the CDR3 with reference TRBV15 and TRBJ2-5 gives the whole variable domain DAMVIQNPRYQVTQFGKPVTLSCSQTLNHNVMYWYQQKSSQAPKLLFHYYDKDFNNEADTPDNFQSRRPNTSFCFLDIRSPGLGDTAMYLCATSRDSLPQETQYFGPGTRLLVL.

This clone was observed many times. The chain recombines TRBV30 with TRBJ2-6, with D perhaps matching TRBD1 (6 bases). The ends were cut back, 2 bases at V and 8 bases at J, with 19 bases in the middle. The germline gives CDR1 GTSNPN, CDR2 SVGIG (reference sequence). The CDR3 sequence is 16 residues long. The CDR3 DNA reads TGTGCCTGGAGTCCCCAGGGGACAAGGGGATCCAACGTCCTGACTTTC. It specifies CAWSPQGTRGSNVLTF. The whole variable domain, filled in from reference TRBV30 and TRBJ2-6, reads SQTIHQWPATLVQPVGSPLSLECTVEGTSNPNLYWYRQAAGRGLQLLFYSVGIGQISSEVPQNLSASRPQDRQFILSSKKLLLSDSGFYLCAWSPQGTRGSNVLTFGAGSRLTVL.

V usage is TRBV7-6 and J usage is TRBJ2-1, with TRBD1 matching over 9 bases. Germline CDR1 SGHVS, CDR2 FNYEAQ. V was clipped by 5 bases and J by 5 bases; unmatched bases: 13. The CDR3 is 17 amino acids. CDR3: CASSLRQGGIGHNEQFF. The CDR3 region has the DNA TGTGCCAGCAGCCTTCGACAGGGGGGAATTGGACACAATGAGCAGTTCTTC.

The chain employs TRBV5-1 and TRBJ2-5, with D possibly called TRBD1 or TRBD2 (5 bases each). V was cut by 1 base and J by 5 bases, with 15 bases left in between. Germline V gene sequence: CDR1 SGHRS, CDR2 YFSETQ. This CDR3 contains 15 residues. Here the CDR3 DNA reads TGCGCCAGCAGCTTGACCCGGGGCGAGGGGGAGACCCAGTACTTC. It yields the protein CASSLTRGEGETQYF.

This clone turned up a few times. The chain employs TRBV2 and TRBJ2-1; D is ambiguous. Trimming pared 6 bases from V and 8 bases from J, leaving 11 bases between. CDR3 length equals 12 residues. Germline loops: CDR1 SNHLY, CDR2 FYNNEI. The CDR3 region has the DNA TGTGCCAGCAGGGAGTCCATCGATGAGCAGTTCTTC. Its translation is CASRESIDEQFF. Combining the CDR3 with reference TRBV2 and TRBJ2-1 gives the whole variable domain EPEVTQTPSHQVTQMGQEVILRCVPISNHLYFYWYRQILGQKVEFLVSFYNNEISEKSEIFDDQFSVERPDGSNFTLKIRSTKLEDSAMYFCASRESIDEQFFGPGTRLTVL.

This clone occurred a few times. This chain uses TRBV25-1 with TRBJ2-5; TRBD1 matches 9 bases. The CDR3 runs 13 residues. V shed 6 bases, J shed 4 bases, and the junction held 3 bases outside the gene matches. CDR1 is MGHDK and CDR2 is SYGVNS in the germline V gene. As DNA, the CDR3 is TGTGCCAGCAGACAGGGGGCTGGAGAGACCCAGTACTTC. Protein product: CASRQGAGETQYF.

Turning to this clone: This sequence may be a read error, since a much larger clone differs from it by one base. The chain joins TRBV6-6 to TRBJ1-1; the D is unclear. Deletions cut 6 bases from V and 1 base from J, with 9 bases between. CDR3 size: 13 residues. Per the germline V gene, CDR1 is MNHNY and CDR2 is SVGAGI (reference sequence). CDR3 DNA: TGTGCCAGCAGCGGGCCCGAGAACACTGAAGCTTTCTTT. Translating gives CASSGPENTEAFF.

This sequence joins TRBV6-5 and TRBJ1-2; 10 bases agree with TRBD1. Germline trimming cut 5 bases from V and 6 bases from J; bases unmatched to any gene: 6. Germline V lookup: CDR1 MNHEY, CDR2 SVGAGI. The CDR3 sequence is 14 residues long. The CDR3 DNA follows: TGTGCCAGCAGTACTGACAGGGGGCGGAATGGCTACACCTTC. Amino acid sequence: CASSTDRGRNGYTF.

The chain carries TRBV5-4 and TRBJ2-3; 7 nucleotides line up with TRBD1. This CDR3 region has 16 residues. Germline loops: CDR1 SGHNT, CDR2 YYREEE (reference sequence). V lost 4 bases to trimming and J lost 4 bases; unmatched junction nucleotides: 12. Written as DNA, the CDR3 is TGTGCCAGCAGCCAAGGAAGGAACAGGGGCGCAGATACGCAGTATTTT. Its translation: CASSQGRNRGADTQYF.